Each of the 5 T cell receptor beta chains below was sequenced from the same sample in a study of monozygotic twins with inflammatory bowel disease. TCRdb re-called the 5' RACE reads and shows each CDR3 protein once, DNA omitted. The table lists roughly 300,000 distinct CDR3 sequences. The source material was blood. These receptors were collected from a human donor with ulcerative colitis or Crohn's disease, or a healthy co-twin of an affected twin (not recorded which).

The chain joins TRBV4-2 to TRBJ2-7; the D call from TCRdb, TRBD1, cannot be confirmed without DNA. Germline V CDR1 and CDR2: LGHNA, YNFKEQ. This CDR3 comprises 15 residues. The CDR3 loop is CASSQIGTDSYEQYF.

V gene TRBV18 combines with J gene TRBJ2-7. In germline, CDR1 is KGHSH, CDR2 LQKENI. The CDR3 loop spans 14 amino acids. The CDR3 sequence: CASSVGGSPYEQYF.

The genes are TRBV7-2 and TRBJ1-4. Germline CDR1 reads SGHTA; CDR2 reads FQGNSA. CDR3 length: 15 residues. This chain's CDR3 is CASSLEKGTNEKLFF.

The chain recombines TRBV5-5 with TRBJ1-6. Germline assignment: CDR1 SGHKS and CDR2 YYEKEE (reference sequence). The CDR3 covers 13 residues. CDR3 sequence: CASSLDSNSPLHF.

The chain couples TRBV7-3 to TRBJ2-4; TCRdb lists TRBD2, though no DNA is available to test this call. The germline V gene encodes CDR1 SGHTA and CDR2 FQGTGA. This CDR3 is built from 18 residues. CDR3: CASSLFPGLAGTRNIQYF. Full variable domain (remainder filled in from reference TRBV7-3 and TRBJ2-4): GAGVSQTPSNKVTEKGKYVELRCDPISGHTALYWYRQSLGQGPEFLIYFQGTGAADDSGLPNDRFFAVRPEGSVSTLKIQRTERGDSAVYLCASSLFPGLAGTRNIQYFGAGTRLSVL.